This is a list of T cell receptor beta chains from one sample in a study of regulatory T cells in long-lasting Graves disease. Each CDR3 protein is one row after TCRdb ran MiXCR on the multiplex PCR reads. Seen here are 400,000 to 500,000 distinct CDR3 sequences, about 17% observed once, and the top ten hold approximately 12%. These data were also reused for a study on T cells in Graves' hyperthyroidism and ophthalmopathy.

Sequencing was performed on peripheral blood mononuclear cells (PBMCs), taken at new diagnosis, from a patient treated with antithyroid drugs. The receptor set was obtained from a woman between 25 and 40 years old with Graves disease. Each CDR3 is given without its conserved first and last residue.

V gene: TRBV6-2/TRBV6-3
CDR3 protein: ASSWQETNTEAF

V gene: TRBV5-1
CDR3 protein: ASSLVRGQGTSYGYT

V gene: TRBV7-2
CDR3 protein: ASSFDLDRPYYGYT

V gene: TRBV6-4
CDR3 protein: ASSEIAGDEQF

V gene: TRBV2
CDR3 protein: ASSRDPGTGSNNEQF

V gene: TRBV12-3/TRBV12-4
CDR3 protein: ASRPRRSTEAF

V gene: TRBV20-1
CDR3 protein: SANGQGLSNQPQH

V gene: TRBV5-1
CDR3 protein: ASSGGHNQETQY

V gene: TRBV6-9
CDR3 protein: ASSYLDSETQY

V gene: TRBV5-1
CDR3 protein: ASSIGAGNQPQH

V gene: TRBV29-1
CDR3 protein: SVEDYEGADTEAF

V gene: TRBV18
CDR3 protein: ASSPRAGGSPYNEQF

V gene: TRBV2
CDR3 protein: ASREGLATNTGELF

V gene: TRBV2
CDR3 protein: ASSEVLAGYNEQF

V gene: TRBV2
CDR3 protein: ASSGGTSVYEQY

V gene: TRBV18
CDR3 protein: ASSTGTETYEQY

V gene: TRBV5-1
CDR3 protein: ASSIGNRGYGYT

V gene: TRBV6-1
CDR3 protein: ASRNEKLF

V gene: TRBV28
CDR3 protein: ASSPPGPVTEAF

V gene: TRBV18
CDR3 protein: ASSPRPLNEQF

V gene: TRBV6-2/TRBV6-3
CDR3 protein: ASSGQGAHTEAF

V gene: TRBV12-3/TRBV12-4
CDR3 protein: ASRPGTSGHNEQF

V gene: TRBV28
CDR3 protein: ASSRSDRGNEKLF

V gene: TRBV5-1
CDR3 protein: ASRGGTPREQF

V gene: TRBV5-1
CDR3 protein: ASSLASVTEAF

V gene: TRBV20-1
CDR3 protein: SLVILTDDNEQF

V gene: TRBV6-1
CDR3 protein: ASNSRYGTEAF

V gene: TRBV6-2/TRBV6-3
CDR3 protein: ASSYQGIAYEQY

V gene: TRBV2
CDR3 protein: ASSDRGQYSNQPQH

V gene: TRBV6-1
CDR3 protein: ATNPGTGEHSPLH

V gene: TRBV28
CDR3 protein: ASSPIRTSVGYT

V gene: TRBV30
CDR3 protein: AWSGRGGVYGYT

V gene: TRBV6-2/TRBV6-3
CDR3 protein: AGSRGIYNEQF

V gene: TRBV2
CDR3 protein: ASIPGLAVMEQY

V gene: TRBV12-3/TRBV12-4
CDR3 protein: ASTSGGPEDTQY

V gene: TRBV12-3/TRBV12-4
CDR3 protein: ASSPTSGRAGLTGELF

V gene: TRBV18
CDR3 protein: ASSPLDRESSPLH

V gene: TRBV18
CDR3 protein: ASSTRTPYNEQF

V gene: TRBV7-9
CDR3 protein: ASSLADRRQREY

V gene: TRBV11-2
CDR3 protein: ASSWTGSYEQY

V gene: TRBV6-2/TRBV6-3
CDR3 protein: ASSYQYNEQF

V gene: TRBV7-9
CDR3 protein: ASRHGLAVNNEQF